The source of this TCR beta chain is a study of shared clonotypes between healthy human individuals. General study points: Some naive CD4 clonotypes, about 5.5%, turned up in common across four donors. Naive subsets usually exceeded memory subsets in estimated richness.

A remark on this clone: What it recognizes is unknown.

The CDR3 consists of 14 residues. Germline V CDR1 and CDR2: ENHRY, SYGVKD. V lost 0 bases to trimming and J lost 1 base, with 7 bases between them. The data were produced by immunoSEQ multiplex PCR, yet TCRdb's version contains in-frame clones alone and is incomplete. The data hold over 2 million clones, with less than 95% observed a single time. This clonotype originated in a man aged 18 to 35 in good health. Some clones in this sample may be carry-over from other donors' samples. Sequencing input: naive CD4+ T cells from PBMCs. Subset specified: CD45RA+ positively selected. The rearrangement links TRBV10-3 to TRBJ2-7, with D unclear. CDR3 nucleotides: TGTGCCATCAGTGAGTCCTTTACTTCCTACGAGCAGTACTTC. Residues: CAISESFTSYEQYF.